The 13 T cell receptor beta chains below all came from one sample that was sequenced in a study of a mutant IDH1 vaccine in newly diagnosed glioma. Stated time point: week 35, safety follow-up. Doses of 300 ug of mutant IDH1 20-mer peptide were given with topical imiquimod. Their cognate antigens are unknown. Generated by immunoSEQ multiplex PCR, the TCRdb table keeps only in-frame clones and is missing some. The data show around 44,000 clones, approximately 80% seen once. Sequences were derived from PBMCs, sampled from a glioma patient whose treatment included an IDH1 peptide vaccine. These receptors were obtained from a middle-aged man with glioma.

The chain recombines TRBV6-6 with TRBJ2-7; D is possibly TRBD1 (6 bases). Germline lookup yields CDR1 MNHNY and CDR2 SVGAGI (reference sequence). Trimming pared 0 bases from V and 3 bases from J, leaving 12 bases between. The CDR3 totals 15 residues. The CDR3 reads CASSYSGAAYYEQYF. The CDR3 nucleotides read TGTGCCAGCAGTTACTCGGGGGCAGCTTACTACGAGCAGTACTTC.

This chain links TRBV9 with TRBJ2-3; a possible D gene is TRBD1 (6 bases). V gave up 0 bases and J gave up 0 bases, with 11 bases separating them. CDR1 and CDR2 (germline): SGDLS, YYNGEE. CDR3 size: 16 residues. In DNA, the CDR3 is TGTGCCAGCAGCGTAGGAGGACAGCCTAGCACAGATACGCAGTATTTT. It codes for CASSVGGQPSTDTQYF. Drawing the rest from reference TRBV9 and TRBJ2-3, the complete variable domain is DSGVTQTPKHLITATGQRVTLRCSPRSGDLSVYWYQQSLDQGLQFLIQYYNGEERAKGNILERFSAQQFPDLHSELNLSSLELGDSALYFCASSVGGQPSTDTQYFGPGTRLTVL.

The rearrangement links TRBV15 to TRBJ2-7; 7 nucleotides line up with TRBD2. V dropped 2 bases and J dropped 3; count of bases not matched to a gene: 4. This CDR3 region has 14 residues. Germline-derived CDR1 and CDR2 are LNHNV and YYDKDF (reference sequence). The CDR3 sequence is CATSRLAVDYEQYF. CDR3 nucleotide sequence: TGTGCCACCAGCAGACTAGCGGTAGACTACGAGCAGTACTTC.

The chain's CDR3 is CASSLGEGRNTEAFF. CDR3 sequence (DNA): TGTGCCAGCAGCTTAGGTGAGGGGAGAAACACTGAAGCTTTCTTT. The chain joins TRBV7-9 to TRBJ1-1, with D tentatively TRBD1 (5 bases). The CDR3 contains 15 residues. Trimming removed 1 base at V and 2 bases at J, with 11 bases between. CDR1 and CDR2 (germline): SEHNR, FQNEAQ (reference sequence).

V is TRBV5-6 and J is TRBJ1-5; D gene uncertain. The CDR3 is 13 residues long. Germline CDR1 is SGHDT and CDR2 is YYEEEE. The ends were cut back, 0 bases at V and 5 bases at J, with 6 bases in the middle. The CDR3 region is CASSLGLDQPQHF. CDR3 nucleotide sequence: TGTGCCAGCAGCTTGGGGCTCGATCAGCCCCAGCATTTT.

The chain has TRBV18 and TRBJ1-5, with unresolved D. The CDR3 spans 15 residues. The germline V and J ends were trimmed by 2 bases and 3 bases, with 11 bases remaining between them. CDR1 and CDR2 (germline): KGHSH, LQKENI. The CDR3 protein is CASSPTQALNQPQHF. In DNA, the CDR3 is TGTGCCAGCTCACCAACGCAGGCTCTCAATCAGCCCCAGCATTTT.

CDR3 sequence: CASSEDGTVLYEQYF. CDR3 sequence (DNA): TGTGCCAGCAGTGAAGACGGGACAGTTCTCTACGAGCAGTACTTC. This chain links TRBV6-1 with TRBJ2-7, with 7 bases identical to TRBD1. This CDR3 spans 15 amino acids. Germline V gene lookup returns CDR1 MNHNS and CDR2 SASEGT. V was clipped by 1 base and J by 3 bases; unmatched bases: 6.

The chain carries TRBV7-8 and TRBJ2-7, with 8 bases fitting TRBD1. The V gene end was trimmed by 5 bases and the J gene end by 3 bases; junction bases not matched to a gene: 9. This CDR3 is 15 amino acids long. Germline values: CDR1 SGHVS, CDR2 FQNEAQ. The CDR3 nucleotides are TGTGCCAGCAGCGGACGGACAGGGACAGTCTACGAGCAGTACTTC. This gives the protein CASSGRTGTVYEQYF.

This sequence joins TRBV5-5 and TRBJ1-1; possibly TRBD1 for D (5 bases). V was shortened by 3 bases and J by 0 bases, with 9 bases between the two germline ends. The CDR3 contains 14 residues. Per germline, CDR1 SGHKS and CDR2 YYEKEE (reference sequence). The CDR3 sequence: CASSWGLVNTEAFF. The CDR3 bases are TGTGCCAGCAGCTGGGGACTGGTGAACACTGAAGCTTTCTTT.

The V call is TRBV4-1, the J call TRBJ2-2; the match to TRBD1 covers 8 bases. Germline V gene lookup returns CDR1 MGHRA and CDR2 YSYEKL. V trimming: 2 bases; J trimming: 9 bases; junction bases outside the gene matches: 8. The CDR3 runs 15 residues. The CDR3 loop is CASSQTDRERRELFF. The CDR3 DNA follows: TGCGCCAGCAGCCAAACGGACAGGGAACGGCGGGAGCTGTTTTTT.

The rearrangement uses TRBV5-6 and TRBJ1-2; 9 bases fit TRBD1. CDR3 length equals 17 residues. The junction had 6 bases not matched to a gene; V was cut back by 0 bases and J by 0 bases. Germline CDR1 is SGHDT and CDR2 is YYEEEE. The DNA for the CDR3 is TGTGCCAGCAGCTTGGTCGGGACAGGGTTCGCTAACTATGGCTACACCTTC. Residues: CASSLVGTGFANYGYTF.

The J gene is TRBJ2-5, the V gene TRBV2; D may be TRBD1 or TRBD2 (5 bases each). The ends were cut back, 5 bases at V and 1 base at J, with 14 bases in the middle. The germline V gene has CDR1 SNHLY and CDR2 FYNNEI. The CDR3 contains 15 residues. CDR3 sequence (DNA): TGTGCCAGCAGTTTCGGGGCACCCTCCCAAGAGACCCAGTACTTC. Translated: CASSFGAPSQETQYF.

This clone was seen only a few times. This sequence joins TRBV14 and TRBJ2-1; 7 bases are shared with TRBD2. Germline V lookup: CDR1 SGHDN, CDR2 FVKESK. V shed 0 bases and J 2 bases; nucleotides not matched to a gene: 4. This CDR3 has 16 amino acids. The CDR3 protein is CASSQDRGTTYNEQFF. The CDR3 bases are TGTGCCAGCAGCCAAGACCGAGGGACTACCTACAATGAGCAGTTCTTC.